The entry below describes one T cell receptor beta chain. The antigen remains unidentified. The CDR3 length is 16 residues. Germline V gives CDR1 SGHRS, CDR2 YFSETQ. V was clipped by 3 bases and J by 3 bases, with 17 bases between them. Profiled with immunoSEQ multiplex PCR; TCRdb holds only in-frame clones, not every one. The sample consists of about 40,000 clones, about 70% of them appearing once. This entry is derived from a study of cytotoxic CD8 clonotypes in ibrutinib-treated CLL. Whole-study findings and limits: Public clonotypes proved infrequent, and on treatment they shrank or remained steady. Sustained-remission and progressing patients' sampling times differed.

Sequencing was performed on PBMCs, taken at disease progression, from a patient treated with ibrutinib. This chain joins TRBV5-1 and TRBJ2-3, with a tentative D call TRBD1 (8 bases). This sequence originates from a human donor with chronic lymphocytic leukemia. The CDR3 DNA sequence: TGCGCCAGCAGCTCTACAGGGGGGGTCACGACAGATACGCAGTATTTT. Translated: CASSSTGGVTTDTQYF.